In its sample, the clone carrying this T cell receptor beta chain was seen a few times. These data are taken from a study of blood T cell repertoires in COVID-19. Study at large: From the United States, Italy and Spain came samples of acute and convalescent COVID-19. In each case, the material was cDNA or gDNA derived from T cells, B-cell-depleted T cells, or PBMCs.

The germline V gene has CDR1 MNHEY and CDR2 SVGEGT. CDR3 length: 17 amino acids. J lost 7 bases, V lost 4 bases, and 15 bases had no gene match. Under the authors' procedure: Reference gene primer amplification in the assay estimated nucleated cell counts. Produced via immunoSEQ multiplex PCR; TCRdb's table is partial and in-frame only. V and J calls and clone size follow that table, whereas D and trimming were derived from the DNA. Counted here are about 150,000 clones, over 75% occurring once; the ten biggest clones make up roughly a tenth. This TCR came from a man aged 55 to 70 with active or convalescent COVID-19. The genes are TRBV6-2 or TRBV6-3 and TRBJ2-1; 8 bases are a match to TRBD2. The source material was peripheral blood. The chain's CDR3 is CASSLSLGSGSGNEQFF. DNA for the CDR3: TGTGCCAGCAGTTTATCCCTAGGGAGCGGGAGTGGTAATGAGCAGTTCTTC.